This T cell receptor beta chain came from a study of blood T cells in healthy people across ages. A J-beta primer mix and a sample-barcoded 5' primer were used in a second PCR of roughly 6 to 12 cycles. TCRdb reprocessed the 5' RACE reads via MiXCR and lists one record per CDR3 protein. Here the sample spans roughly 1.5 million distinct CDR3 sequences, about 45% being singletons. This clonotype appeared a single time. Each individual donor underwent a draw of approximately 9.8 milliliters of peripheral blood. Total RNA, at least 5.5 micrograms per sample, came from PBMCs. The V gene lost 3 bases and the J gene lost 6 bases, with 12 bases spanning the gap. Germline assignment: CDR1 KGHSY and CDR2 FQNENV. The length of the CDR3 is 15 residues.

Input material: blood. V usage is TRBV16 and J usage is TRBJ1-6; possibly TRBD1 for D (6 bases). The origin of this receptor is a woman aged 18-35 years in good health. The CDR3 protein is CASSHLTGPNSPLHF. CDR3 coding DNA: TGTGCCAGCAGCCACCTGACAGGCCCTAATTCACCCCTCCACTTT.